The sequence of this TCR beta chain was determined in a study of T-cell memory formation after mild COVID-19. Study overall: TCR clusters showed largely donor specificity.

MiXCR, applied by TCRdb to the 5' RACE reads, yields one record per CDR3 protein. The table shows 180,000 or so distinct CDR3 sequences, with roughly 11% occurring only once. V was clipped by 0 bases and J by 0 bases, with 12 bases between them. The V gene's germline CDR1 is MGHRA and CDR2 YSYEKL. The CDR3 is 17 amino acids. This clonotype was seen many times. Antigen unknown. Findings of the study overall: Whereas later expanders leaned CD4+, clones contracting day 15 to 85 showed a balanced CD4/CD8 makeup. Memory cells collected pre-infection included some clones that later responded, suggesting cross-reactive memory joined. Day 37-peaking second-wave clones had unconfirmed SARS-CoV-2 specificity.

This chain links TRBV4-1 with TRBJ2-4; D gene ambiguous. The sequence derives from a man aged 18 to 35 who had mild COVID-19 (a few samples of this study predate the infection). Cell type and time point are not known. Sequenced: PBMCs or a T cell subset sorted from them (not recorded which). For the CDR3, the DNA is TGCGCCAGCAGCCAAGATTTGGATAGGGTAGCCAAAAACATTCAGTACTTC. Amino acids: CASSQDLDRVAKNIQYF.